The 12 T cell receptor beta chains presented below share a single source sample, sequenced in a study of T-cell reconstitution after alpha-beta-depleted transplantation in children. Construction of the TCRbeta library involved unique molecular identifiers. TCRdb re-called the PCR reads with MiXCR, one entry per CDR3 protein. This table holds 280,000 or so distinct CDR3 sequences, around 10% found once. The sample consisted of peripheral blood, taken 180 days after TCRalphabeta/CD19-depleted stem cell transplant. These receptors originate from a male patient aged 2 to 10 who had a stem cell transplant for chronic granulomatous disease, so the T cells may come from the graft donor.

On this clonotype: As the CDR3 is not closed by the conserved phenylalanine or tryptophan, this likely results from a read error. The CDR3 sequence is CASSTGTWGQTQYS. CDR3 nucleotide sequence: TGTGCCAGCAGCACCGGGACATGGGGCCAGACCCAGTACTCC. The V gene is TRBV11-2, the J gene TRBJ2-5; TRBD1 is a possible D gene (6 bases). Between the trimmed V and J ends, which lost 5 bases and 6 bases, there was a span of 16 bases. CDR1 is SGHAT, CDR2 FQNNGV, per germline. The CDR3 length is 14 residues.

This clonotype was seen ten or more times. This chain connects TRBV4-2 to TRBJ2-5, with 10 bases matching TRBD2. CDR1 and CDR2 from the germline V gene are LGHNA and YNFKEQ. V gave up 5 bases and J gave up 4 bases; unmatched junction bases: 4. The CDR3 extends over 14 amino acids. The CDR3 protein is CASSFSGGLETQYF. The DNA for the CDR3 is TGTGCCAGCAGCTTTAGCGGGGGGTTAGAGACCCAGTACTTC.

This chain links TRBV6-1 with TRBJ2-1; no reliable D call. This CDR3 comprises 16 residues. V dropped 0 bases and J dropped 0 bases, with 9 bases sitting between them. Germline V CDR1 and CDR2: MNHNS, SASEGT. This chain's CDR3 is CASSEAPVDSYNEQFF. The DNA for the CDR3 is TGTGCCAGCAGTGAAGCGCCGGTGGACTCCTACAATGAGCAGTTCTTC.

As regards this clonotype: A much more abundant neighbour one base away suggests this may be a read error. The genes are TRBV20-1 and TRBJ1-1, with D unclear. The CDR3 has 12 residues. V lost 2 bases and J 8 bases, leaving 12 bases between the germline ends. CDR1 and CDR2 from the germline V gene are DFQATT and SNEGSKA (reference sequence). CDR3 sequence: CSARKTGIEAFF. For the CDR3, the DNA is TGCAGTGCTAGAAAAACGGGGATCGAAGCTTTCTTT.

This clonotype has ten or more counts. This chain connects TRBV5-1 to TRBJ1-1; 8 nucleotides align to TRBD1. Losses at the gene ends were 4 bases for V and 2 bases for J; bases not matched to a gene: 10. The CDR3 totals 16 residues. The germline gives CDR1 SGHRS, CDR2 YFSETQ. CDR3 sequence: CASSPRGQGFNTEAFF. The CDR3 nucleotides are TGCGCCAGCAGCCCAAGAGGACAGGGATTTAACACTGAAGCTTTCTTT. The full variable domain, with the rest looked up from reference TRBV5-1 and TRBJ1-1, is KAGVTQTPRYLIKTRGQQVTLSCSPISGHRSVSWYQQTPGQGLQFLFEYFSETQRNKGNFPGRFSGRQFSNSRSEMNVSTLELGDSALYLCASSPRGQGFNTEAFFGQGTRLTVV.

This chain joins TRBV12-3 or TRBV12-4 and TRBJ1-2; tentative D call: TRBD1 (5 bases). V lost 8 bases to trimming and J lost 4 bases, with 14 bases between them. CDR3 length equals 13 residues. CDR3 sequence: CASVEGSGYGYTF. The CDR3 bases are TGTGCCAGCGTAGAGGGGTCGGGCTATGGCTACACCTTC.

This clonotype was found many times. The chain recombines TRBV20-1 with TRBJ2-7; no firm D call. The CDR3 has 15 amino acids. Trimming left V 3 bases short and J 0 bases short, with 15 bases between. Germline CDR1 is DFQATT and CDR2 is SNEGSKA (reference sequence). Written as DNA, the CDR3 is TGCAGTGCTAGGGCAGATTCCAAAAGCTCCTACGAGCAGTACTTC. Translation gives CSARADSKSSYEQYF.

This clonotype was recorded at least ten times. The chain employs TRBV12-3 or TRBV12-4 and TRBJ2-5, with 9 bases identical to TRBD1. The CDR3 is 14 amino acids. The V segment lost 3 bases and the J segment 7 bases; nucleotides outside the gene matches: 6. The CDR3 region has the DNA TGTGCCAGCAGTTTTGGGACAGGGAAGGTGACCCAGTACTTC. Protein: CASSFGTGKVTQYF.

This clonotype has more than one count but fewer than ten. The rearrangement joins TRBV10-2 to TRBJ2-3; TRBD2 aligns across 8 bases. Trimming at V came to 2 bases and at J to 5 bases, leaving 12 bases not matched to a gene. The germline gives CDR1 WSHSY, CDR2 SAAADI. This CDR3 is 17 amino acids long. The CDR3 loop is CASSEPPLAGGEDTQYF. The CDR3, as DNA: TGCGCCAGCAGTGAGCCCCCCCTGGCGGGAGGTGAAGATACGCAGTATTTT.

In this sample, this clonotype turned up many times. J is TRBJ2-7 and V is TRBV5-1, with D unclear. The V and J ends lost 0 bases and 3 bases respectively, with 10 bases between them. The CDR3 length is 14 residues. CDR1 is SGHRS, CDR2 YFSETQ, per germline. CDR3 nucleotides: TGCGCCAGCAGCTTGGCGCCAGCGAACTACGAGCAGTACTTC. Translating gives CASSLAPANYEQYF.

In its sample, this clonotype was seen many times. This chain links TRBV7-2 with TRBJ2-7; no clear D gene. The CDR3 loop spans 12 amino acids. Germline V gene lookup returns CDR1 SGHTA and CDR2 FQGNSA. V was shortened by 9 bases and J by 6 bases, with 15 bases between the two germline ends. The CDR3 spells CARGVSLREQYF. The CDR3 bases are TGTGCCAGGGGCGTATCGCTACGCGAGCAGTACTTC.

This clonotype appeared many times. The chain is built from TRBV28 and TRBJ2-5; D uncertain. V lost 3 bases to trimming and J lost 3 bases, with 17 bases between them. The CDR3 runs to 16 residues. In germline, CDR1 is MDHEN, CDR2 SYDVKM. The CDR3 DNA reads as TGTGCCAGCAGTTTCCAGATTCTTGATATGGAAGAGACCCAGTACTTC. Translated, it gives CASSFQILDMEETQYF. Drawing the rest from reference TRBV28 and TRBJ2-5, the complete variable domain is DVKVTQSSRYLVKRTGEKVFLECVQDMDHENMFWYRQDPGLGLRLIYFSYDVKMKEKGDIPEGYSVSREKKERFSLILESASTNQTSMYLCASSFQILDMEETQYFGPGTRLLVL.